This T cell receptor (beta chain) is drawn from a study of blood T cell repertoires in COVID-19. The data were produced by immunoSEQ multiplex PCR, yet TCRdb's version contains in-frame clones alone and is incomplete. In the table there are roughly 180,000 clones, about 80% of which are singletons. Looked up from germline, CDR1 is SGHAT and CDR2 is FQNNGV. The CDR3 sequence is 16 residues long. Germline trimming cut 5 bases from V and 4 bases from J; bases unmatched to any gene: 11. Material: PBMCs or T cells enriched from blood (not recorded which). This chain links TRBV11-2 with TRBJ2-4; 7 bases fit TRBD1. This receptor was obtained from a man aged 55 to 69 who had been exposed to COVID-19. This CDR3 is CASSDRRGGGKNIQYF. As DNA, the CDR3 is TGTGCCAGCAGCGACCGTAGAGGGGGCGGGAAAAACATTCAGTACTTC.